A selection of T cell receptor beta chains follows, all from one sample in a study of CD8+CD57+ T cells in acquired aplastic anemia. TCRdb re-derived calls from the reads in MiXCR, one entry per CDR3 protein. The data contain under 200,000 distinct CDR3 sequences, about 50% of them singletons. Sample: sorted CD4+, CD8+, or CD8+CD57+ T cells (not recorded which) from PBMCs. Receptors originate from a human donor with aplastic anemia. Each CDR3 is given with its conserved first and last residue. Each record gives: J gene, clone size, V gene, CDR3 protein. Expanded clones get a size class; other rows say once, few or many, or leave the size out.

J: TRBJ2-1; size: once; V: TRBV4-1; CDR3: CASSPEDSSSYNEQFF
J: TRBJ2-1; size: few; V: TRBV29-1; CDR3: CSIQTTSSYNEQFF
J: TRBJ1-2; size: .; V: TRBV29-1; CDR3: CSVEDAPGNYGYTF
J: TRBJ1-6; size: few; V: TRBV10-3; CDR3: CAIREGGANNSPLHF
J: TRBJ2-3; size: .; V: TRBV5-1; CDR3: CASSLLRGRGPEADTQYF
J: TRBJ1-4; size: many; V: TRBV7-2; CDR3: CASSLYTTTNEKLFF
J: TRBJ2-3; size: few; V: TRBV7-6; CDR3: CASSLGAGGSTDTQYF
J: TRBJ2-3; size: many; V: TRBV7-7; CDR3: CASSLGRGLSRTDTQYF
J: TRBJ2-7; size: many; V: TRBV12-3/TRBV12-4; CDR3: CASSSRYEQYF
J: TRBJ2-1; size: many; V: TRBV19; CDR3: CASMIRLGGGNEQFF
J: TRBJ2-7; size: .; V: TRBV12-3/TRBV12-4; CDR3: CASMGQSYEQYF
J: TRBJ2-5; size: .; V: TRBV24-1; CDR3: CATSDPTSRSQETQYF
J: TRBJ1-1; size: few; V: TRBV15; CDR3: CATRGRNTEAFF
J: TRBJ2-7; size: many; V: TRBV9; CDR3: CASSQYETSAYEQYF
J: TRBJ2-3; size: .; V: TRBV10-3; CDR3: CAISDLRTGLMTGVTDTQYF
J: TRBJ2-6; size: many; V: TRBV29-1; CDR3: CSAADRATSGANVLTF
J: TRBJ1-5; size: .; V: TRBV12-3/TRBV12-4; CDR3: CASSTQGVGNQPQHF
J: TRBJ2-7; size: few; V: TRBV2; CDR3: CASSAGTGVEQYF
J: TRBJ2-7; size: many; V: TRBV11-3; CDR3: CASSLDNYEQYF
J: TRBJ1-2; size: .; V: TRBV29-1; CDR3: CSVDRGEGYTF
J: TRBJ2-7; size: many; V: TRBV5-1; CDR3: CASSLAGGPYEQYF
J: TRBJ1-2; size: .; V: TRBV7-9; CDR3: CASSSSFPNYGYTF
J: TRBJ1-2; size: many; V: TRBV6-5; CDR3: CASSYSRPNYGYTF
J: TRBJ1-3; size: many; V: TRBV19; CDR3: CASSIDLNRRVENTIYF
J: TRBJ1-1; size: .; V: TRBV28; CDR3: CASSILGGNTEAFF
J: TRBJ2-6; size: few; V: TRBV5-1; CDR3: CASSLQGPGANVLTF
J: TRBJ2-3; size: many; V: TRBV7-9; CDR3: CASSTPSGGHADTQYF
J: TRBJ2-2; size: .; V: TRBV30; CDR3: CAWVGLTGELFF
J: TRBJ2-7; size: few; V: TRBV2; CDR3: CATAGEGRWSYEQYF
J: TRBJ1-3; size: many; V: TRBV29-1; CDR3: CSVPSLQGNTIYF
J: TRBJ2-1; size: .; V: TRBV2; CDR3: CAGSGGAMYEQFF
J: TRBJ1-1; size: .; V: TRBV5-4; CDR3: CASSVRDRARTEAFF
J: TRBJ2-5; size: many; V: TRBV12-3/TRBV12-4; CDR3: CASSLQAGGQETQYF
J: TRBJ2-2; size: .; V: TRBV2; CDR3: CASTDPRLLTGELFF
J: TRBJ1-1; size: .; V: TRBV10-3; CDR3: CAISERQGEYTEAFF
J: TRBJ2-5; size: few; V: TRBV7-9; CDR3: CASSTGTYDREETQYF
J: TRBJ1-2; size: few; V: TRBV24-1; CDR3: CATSDDRANYGYTF
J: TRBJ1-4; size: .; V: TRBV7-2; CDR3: CASSLQFATNEKLFF
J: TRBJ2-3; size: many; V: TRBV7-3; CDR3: CASSLNGPDGLAGGWADTQYF
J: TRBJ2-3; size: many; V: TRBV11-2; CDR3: CASSSSGGITDTQYF
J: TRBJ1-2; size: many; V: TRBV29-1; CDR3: CSVVSKGQGAQNYGYTF
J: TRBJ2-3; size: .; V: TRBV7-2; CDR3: CASSWARTDTQYF
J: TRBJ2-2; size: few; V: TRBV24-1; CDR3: CATSETGQGLSGELFF
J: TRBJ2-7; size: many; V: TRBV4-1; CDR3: CASSQSQGSISYEQYF
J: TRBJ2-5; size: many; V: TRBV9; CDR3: CASSVGGRGNQETQYF